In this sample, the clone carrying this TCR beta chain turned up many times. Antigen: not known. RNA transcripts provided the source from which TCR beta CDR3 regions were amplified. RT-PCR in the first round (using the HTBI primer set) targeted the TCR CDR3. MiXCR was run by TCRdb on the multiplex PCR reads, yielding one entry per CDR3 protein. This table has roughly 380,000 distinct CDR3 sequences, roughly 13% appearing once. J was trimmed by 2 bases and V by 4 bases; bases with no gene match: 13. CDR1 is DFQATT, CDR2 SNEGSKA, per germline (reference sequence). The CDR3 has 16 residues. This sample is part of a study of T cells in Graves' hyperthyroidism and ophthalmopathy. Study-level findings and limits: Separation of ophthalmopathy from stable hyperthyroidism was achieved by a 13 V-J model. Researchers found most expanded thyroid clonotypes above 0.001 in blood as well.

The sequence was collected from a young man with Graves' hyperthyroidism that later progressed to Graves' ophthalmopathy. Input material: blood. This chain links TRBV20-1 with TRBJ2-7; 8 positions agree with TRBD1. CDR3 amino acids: CSAMNHRDRPTYEQYF. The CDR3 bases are TGCAGTGCTATGAACCATCGGGACAGGCCTACCTACGAGCAGTACTTC.